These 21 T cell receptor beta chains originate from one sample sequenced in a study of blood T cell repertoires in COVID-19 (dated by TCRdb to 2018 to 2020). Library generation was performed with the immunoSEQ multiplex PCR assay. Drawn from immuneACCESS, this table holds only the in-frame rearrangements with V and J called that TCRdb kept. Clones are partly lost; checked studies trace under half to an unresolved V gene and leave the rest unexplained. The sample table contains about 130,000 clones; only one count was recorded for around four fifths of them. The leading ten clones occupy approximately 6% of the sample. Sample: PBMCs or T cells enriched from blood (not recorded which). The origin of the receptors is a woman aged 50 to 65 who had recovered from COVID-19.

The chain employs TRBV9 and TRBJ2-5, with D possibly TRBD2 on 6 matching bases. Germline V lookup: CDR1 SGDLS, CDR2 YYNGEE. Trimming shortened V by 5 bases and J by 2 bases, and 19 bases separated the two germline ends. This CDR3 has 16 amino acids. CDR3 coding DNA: TGTGCCAGCAGTCCCGGGGGAATCGACCATCAAGAGACCCAGTACTTC. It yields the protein CASSPGGIDHQETQYF.

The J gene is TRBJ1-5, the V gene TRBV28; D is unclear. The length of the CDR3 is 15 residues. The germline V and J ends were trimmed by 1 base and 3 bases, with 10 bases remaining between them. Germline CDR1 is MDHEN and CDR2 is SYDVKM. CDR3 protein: CASSLFDTFNQPQHF. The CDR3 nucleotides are TGTGCCAGCAGTTTATTCGACACCTTCAATCAGCCCCAGCATTTT.

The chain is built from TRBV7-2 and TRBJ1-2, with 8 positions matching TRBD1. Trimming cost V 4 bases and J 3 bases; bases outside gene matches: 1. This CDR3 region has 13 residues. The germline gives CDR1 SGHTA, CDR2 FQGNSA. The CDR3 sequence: CASSSTGDYGYTF. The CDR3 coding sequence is TGTGCCAGCAGCTCGACAGGGGACTATGGCTACACCTTC.

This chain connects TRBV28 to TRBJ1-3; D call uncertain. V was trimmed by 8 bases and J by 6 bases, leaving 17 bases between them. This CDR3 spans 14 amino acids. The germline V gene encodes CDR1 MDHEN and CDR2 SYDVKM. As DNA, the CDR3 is TGTGCCAGCGGTCGACTGGGGAGGGAAAACACCATATATTTT. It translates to CASGRLGRENTIYF.

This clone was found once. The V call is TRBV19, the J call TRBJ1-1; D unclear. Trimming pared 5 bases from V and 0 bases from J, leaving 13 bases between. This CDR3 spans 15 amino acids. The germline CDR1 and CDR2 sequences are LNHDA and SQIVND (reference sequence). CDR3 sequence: CASSVPRHLNTEAFF. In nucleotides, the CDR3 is TGTGCCAGTAGTGTCCCCCGACACCTGAACACTGAAGCTTTCTTT.

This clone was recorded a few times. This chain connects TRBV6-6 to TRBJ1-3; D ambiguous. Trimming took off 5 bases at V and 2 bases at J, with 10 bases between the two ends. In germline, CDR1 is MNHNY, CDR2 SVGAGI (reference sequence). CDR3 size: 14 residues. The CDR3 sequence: CASSSLRAGNTIYF. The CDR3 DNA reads TGTGCCAGCAGTAGTCTTCGGGCTGGAAACACCATATATTTT.

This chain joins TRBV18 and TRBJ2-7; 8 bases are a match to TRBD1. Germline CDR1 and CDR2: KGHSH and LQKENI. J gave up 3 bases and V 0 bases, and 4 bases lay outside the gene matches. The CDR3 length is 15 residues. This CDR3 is CASSPPGTGGYEQYF. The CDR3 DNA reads TGTGCCAGCTCACCACCGGGGACAGGCGGCTACGAGCAGTACTTC.

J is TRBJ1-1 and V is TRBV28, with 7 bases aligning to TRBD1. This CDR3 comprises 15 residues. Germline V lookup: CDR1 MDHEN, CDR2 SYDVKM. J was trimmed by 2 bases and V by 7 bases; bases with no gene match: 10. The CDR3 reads CASTPGGQKNTEAFF. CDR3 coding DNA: TGTGCCAGCACCCCAGGGGGACAAAAAAACACTGAAGCTTTCTTT. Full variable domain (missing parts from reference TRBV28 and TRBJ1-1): DVKVTQSSRYLVKRTGEKVFLECVQDMDHENMFWYRQDPGLGLRLIYFSYDVKMKEKGDIPEGYSVSREKKERFSLILESASTNQTSMYLCASTPGGQKNTEAFFGQGTRLTVV.

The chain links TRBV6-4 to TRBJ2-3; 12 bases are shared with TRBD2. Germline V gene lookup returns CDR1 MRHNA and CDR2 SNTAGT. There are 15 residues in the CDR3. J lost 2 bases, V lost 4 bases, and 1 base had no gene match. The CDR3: CASSASGGATDTQYF. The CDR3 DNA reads TGTGCCAGCAGTGCTAGCGGGGGGGCCACAGATACGCAGTATTTT.

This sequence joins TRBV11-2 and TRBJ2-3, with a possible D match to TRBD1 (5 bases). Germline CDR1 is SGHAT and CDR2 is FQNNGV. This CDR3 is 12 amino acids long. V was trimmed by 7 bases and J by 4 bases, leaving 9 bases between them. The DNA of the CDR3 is TGTGCCAGCACCCCAGGGTCAGATACGCAGTATTTT. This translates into CASTPGSDTQYF.

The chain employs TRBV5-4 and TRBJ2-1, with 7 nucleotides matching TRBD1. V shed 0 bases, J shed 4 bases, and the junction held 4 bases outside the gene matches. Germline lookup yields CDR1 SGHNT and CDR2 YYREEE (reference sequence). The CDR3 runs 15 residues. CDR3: CASSLGGGSYNEQFF. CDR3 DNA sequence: TGTGCCAGCAGCTTGGGAGGGGGCTCTTACAATGAGCAGTTCTTC.

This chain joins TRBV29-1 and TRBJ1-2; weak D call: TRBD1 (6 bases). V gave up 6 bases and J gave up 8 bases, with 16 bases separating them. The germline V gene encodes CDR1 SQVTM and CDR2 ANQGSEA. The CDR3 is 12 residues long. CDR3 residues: CSVGRTGRGYTF. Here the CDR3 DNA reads TGCAGCGTCGGCCGTACAGGGCGAGGCTACACCTTC.

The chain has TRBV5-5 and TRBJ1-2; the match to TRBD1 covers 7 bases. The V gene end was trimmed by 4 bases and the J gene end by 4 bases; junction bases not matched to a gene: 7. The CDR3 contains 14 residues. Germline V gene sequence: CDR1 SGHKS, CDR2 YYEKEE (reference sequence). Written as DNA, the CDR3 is TGTGCCAGCAGCGGCGGGACAGACTTCTATGGCTACACCTTC. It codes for CASSGGTDFYGYTF.

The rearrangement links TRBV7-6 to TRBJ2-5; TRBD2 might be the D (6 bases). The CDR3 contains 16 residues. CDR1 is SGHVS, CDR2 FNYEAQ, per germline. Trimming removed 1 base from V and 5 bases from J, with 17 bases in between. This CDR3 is CASSLETPGLWETQYF. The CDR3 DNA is TGTGCCAGCAGCTTAGAAACACCGGGACTTTGGGAGACCCAGTACTTC. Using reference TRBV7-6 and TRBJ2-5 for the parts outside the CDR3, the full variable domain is GAGVSQSPRYKVTKRGQDVALRCDPISGHVSLYWYRQALGQGPEFLTYFNYEAQQDKSGLPNDRFSAERPEGSISTLTIQRTEQRDSAMYRCASSLETPGLWETQYFGPGTRLLVL.

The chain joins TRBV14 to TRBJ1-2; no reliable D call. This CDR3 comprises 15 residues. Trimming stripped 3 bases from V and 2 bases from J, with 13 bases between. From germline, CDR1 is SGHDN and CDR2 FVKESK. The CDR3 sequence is CASSQSGRGNYGYTF. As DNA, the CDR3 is TGTGCCAGCAGCCAGTCCGGAAGAGGGAACTATGGCTACACCTTC.

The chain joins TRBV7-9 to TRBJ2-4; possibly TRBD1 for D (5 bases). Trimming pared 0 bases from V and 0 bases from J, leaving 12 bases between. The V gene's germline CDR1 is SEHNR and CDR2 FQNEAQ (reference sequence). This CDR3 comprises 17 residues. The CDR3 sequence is CASSLALGVLAKNIQYF. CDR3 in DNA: TGTGCCAGCAGCTTAGCGCTAGGGGTACTAGCCAAAAACATTCAGTACTTC. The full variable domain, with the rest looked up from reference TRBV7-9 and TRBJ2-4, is DTGVSQNPRHKITKRGQNVTFRCDPISEHNRLYWYRQTLGQGPEFLTYFQNEAQLEKSRLLSDRFSAERPKGSFSTLEIQRTEQGDSAMYLCASSLALGVLAKNIQYFGAGTRLSVL.

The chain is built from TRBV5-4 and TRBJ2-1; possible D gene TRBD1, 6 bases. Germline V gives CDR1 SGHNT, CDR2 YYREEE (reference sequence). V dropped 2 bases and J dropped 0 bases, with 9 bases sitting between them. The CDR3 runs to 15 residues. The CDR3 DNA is TGTGCCAGCAGCTTAGGGGGACCCTCCTACAATGAGCAGTTCTTC. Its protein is CASSLGGPSYNEQFF.

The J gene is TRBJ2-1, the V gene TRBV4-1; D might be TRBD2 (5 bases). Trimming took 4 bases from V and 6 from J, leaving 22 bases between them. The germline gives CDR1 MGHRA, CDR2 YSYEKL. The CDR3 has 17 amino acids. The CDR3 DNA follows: TGCGCCAGCAGCCGCCGCGAGGGTACCTCGGCTCCCAATGAGCAGTTCTTC. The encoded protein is CASSRREGTSAPNEQFF.

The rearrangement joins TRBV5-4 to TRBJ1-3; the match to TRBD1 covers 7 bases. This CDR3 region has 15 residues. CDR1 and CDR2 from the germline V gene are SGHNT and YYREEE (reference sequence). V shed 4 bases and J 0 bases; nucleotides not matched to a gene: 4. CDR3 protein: CASSTGALSGNTIYF. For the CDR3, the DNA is TGTGCCAGCAGCACAGGGGCCCTCTCTGGAAACACCATATATTTT.

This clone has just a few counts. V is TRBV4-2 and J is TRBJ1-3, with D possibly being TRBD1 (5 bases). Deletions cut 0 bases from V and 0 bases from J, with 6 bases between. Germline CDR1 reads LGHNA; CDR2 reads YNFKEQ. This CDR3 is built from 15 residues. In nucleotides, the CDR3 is TGTGCCAGCAGCCAAGACAGGGACTCTGGAAACACCATATATTTT. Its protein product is CASSQDRDSGNTIYF.

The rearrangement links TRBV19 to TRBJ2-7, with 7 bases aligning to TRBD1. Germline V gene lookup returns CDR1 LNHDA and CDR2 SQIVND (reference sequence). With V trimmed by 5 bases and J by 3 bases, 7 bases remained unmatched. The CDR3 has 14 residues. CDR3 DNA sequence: TGTGCCAGTAGTCGCCGAGACAGGGACTACGAGCAGTACTTC. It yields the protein CASSRRDRDYEQYF.